This TCR beta chain was captured in a study of cytomegalovirus exposure and HLA in healthy donors. Across the whole study: It was reported in a later analysis that the same platform had been used for the 100 to 150 validation repertoires as for the 666 first-cohort repertoires. Study findings and constraints: The tendency of first-cohort TCR clusters to co-occur in the roughly 130 validation repertoires emerged from a later analysis.

Some clones are missing from TCRdb's copy, which holds only in-frame ones; the method was immunoSEQ multiplex PCR. The sample carries fewer than 65,000 clones, roughly 87% recorded once. Concerning this clone itself: Its antigen is unidentified.

V shed 0 bases, J shed 2 bases, and the junction held 3 bases outside the gene matches. The CDR3 has 15 residues. Germline V gene data show CDR1 as SGHRS and CDR2 as YFSETQ. This receptor was taken from a woman between 18 and 29 years old in good health and CMV-seronegative. This sequence joins TRBV5-1 and TRBJ2-7, with 9 bases that match TRBD2. Sequenced sample: PBMCs. This chain's CDR3 is CASSLDGGRAYEQYF. The CDR3 DNA reads as TGCGCCAGCAGCTTGGATGGCGGGAGGGCCTACGAGCAGTACTTC.